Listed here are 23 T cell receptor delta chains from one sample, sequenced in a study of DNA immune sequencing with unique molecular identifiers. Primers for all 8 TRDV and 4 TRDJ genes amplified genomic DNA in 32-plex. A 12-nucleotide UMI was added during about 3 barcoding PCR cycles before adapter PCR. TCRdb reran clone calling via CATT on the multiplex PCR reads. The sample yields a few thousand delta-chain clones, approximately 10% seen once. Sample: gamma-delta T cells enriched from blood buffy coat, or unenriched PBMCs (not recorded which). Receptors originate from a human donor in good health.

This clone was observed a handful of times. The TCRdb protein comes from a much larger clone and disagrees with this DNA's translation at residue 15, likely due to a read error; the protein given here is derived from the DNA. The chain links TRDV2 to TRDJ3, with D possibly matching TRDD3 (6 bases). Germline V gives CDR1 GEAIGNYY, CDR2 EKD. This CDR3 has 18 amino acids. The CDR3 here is CACDTGWGSSWDTRLMFF. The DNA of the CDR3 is TGTGCCTGTGACACCGGCTGGGGAAGCTCCTGGGACACCCGACTGATGTTTTTC.

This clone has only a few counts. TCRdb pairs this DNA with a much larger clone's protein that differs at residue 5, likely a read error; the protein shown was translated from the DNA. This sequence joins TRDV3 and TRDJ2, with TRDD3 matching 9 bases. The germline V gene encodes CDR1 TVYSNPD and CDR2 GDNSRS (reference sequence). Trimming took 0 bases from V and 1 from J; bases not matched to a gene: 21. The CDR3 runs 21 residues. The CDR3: CAFSHPTSLWGIPFLTAQLFF. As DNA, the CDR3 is TGTGCCTTTAGCCATCCTACGTCTCTCTGGGGGATTCCTTTTTTGACAGCACAACTCTTCTTT.

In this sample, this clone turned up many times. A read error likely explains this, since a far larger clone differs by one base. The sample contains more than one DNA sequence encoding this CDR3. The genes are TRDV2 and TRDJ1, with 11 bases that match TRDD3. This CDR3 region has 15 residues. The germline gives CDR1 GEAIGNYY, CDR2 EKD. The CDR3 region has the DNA TGTGCATGTGCCCAACTGGGGGATAGGGACGATAAACTCATCTTT. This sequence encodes CACAQLGDRDDKLIF.

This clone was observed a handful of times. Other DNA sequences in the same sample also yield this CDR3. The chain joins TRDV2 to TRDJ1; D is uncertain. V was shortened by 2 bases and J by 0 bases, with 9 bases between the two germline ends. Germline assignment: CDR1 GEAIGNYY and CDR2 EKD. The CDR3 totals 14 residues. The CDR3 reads CACDRVGDTDKLIF. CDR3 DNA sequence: TGTGCCTGTGACAGGGTCGGGGACACCGATAAACTCATCTTT.

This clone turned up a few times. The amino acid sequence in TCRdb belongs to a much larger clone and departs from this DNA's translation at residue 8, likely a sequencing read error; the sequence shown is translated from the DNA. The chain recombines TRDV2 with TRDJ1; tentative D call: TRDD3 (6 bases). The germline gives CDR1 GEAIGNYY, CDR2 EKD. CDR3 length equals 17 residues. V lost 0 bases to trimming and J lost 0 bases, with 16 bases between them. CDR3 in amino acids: CACDTVRRYGNTDKLIF. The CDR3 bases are TGTGCCTGTGACACCGTGCGGAGATACGGTAACACCGATAAACTCATCTTT.

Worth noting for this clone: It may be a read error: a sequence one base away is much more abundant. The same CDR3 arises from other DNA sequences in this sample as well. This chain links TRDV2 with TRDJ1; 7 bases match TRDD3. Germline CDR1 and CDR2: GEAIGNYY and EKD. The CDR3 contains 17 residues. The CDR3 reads CACDIVLGTRFRDKLIF. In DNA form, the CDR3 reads TGTGCCTGTGACATTGTACTGGGGACGAGGTTTCGCGATAAACTAATCTTT.

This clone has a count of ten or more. CDR3 nucleotide sequence: TGTGCCTGTGACACCACTGGGGGATATGATTCCTGGGACACCCGACAGATGTTTTTC. Translation gives CACDTTGGYDSWDTRQMFF. The chain carries TRDV2 and TRDJ3; 11 bases line up with TRDD3. The CDR3 runs to 19 residues. V dropped 0 bases and J dropped 1; count of bases not matched to a gene: 4. The V gene's germline CDR1 is GEAIGNYY and CDR2 EKD.

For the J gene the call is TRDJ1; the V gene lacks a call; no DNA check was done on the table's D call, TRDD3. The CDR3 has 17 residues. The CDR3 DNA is TGTGCTCTTGGGGAACTAGGGGGCCCGACGTACACCGATAAACTCATCTTT. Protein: CALGELGGPTYTDKLIF.

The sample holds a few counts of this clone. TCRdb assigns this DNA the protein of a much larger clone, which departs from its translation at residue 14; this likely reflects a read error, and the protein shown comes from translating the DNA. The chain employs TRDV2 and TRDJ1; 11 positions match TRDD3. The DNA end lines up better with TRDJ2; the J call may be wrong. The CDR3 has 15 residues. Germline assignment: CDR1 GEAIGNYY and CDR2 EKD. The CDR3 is CACAQLGDRDDKLFF. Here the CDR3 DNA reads TGTGCCTGTGCCCAACTGGGGGATAGGGACGATAAACTCTTCTTT.

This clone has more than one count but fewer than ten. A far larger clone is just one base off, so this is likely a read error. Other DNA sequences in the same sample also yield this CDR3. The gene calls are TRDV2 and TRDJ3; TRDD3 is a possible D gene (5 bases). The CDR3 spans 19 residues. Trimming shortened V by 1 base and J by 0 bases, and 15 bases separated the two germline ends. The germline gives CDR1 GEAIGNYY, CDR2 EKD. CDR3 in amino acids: CACDTAGGASSWDTRQMFF. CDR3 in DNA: TGTGCCTGTGACACTGCCGGGGGGGCTAGCTCCTGGGACACCCGACAGATGTTTTTC.

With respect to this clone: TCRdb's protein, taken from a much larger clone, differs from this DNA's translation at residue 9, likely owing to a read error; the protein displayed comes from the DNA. CDR3 nucleotide sequence: TGTGCCCCGTTGGGGGGGGTCGATTTAACGGCACAACTCTTCTTT. Its translation is CAPLGGVDLTAQLFF. J is TRDJ2 and V is TRDV3; a possible D gene is TRDD3 (6 bases). The length of the CDR3 is 15 residues. Germline values: CDR1 TVYSNPD, CDR2 GDNSRS (reference sequence). V was trimmed by 5 bases and J by 8 bases, leaving 24 bases between them.

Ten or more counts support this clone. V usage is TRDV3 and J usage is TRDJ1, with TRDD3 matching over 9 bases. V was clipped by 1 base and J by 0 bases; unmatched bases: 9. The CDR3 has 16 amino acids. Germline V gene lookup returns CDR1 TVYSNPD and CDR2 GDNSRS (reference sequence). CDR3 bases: TGTGCCTTTAAACGGTACTGGGGGACGTACACCGATAAACTCATCTTT. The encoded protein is CAFKRYWGTYTDKLIF. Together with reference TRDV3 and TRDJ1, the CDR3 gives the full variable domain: CDKVTQSSPDQTVASGSEVVLLCTYDTVYSNPDLFWYRIRPDYSFQFVFYGDNSRSEGADFTQGRFSVKHILTQKAFHLVISPVRTEDSATYYCAFKRYWGTYTDKLIFGKGTRVTVEP.

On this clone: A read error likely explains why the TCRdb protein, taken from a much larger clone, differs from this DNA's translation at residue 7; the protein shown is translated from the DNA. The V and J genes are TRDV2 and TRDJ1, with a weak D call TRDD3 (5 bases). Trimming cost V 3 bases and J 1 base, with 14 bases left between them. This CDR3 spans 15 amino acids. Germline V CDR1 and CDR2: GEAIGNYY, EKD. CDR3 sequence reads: CACDVLQGTTDKLIF. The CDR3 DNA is TGTGCCTGTGACGTCTTACAGGGGACCACCGATAAACTCATCTTT.

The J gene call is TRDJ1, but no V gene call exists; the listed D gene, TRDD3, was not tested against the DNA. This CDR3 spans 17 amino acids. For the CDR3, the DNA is TGTGCTCTTGGGGAACCGTCCTACAGGTCCGGAACCGATAAACTCATCTTT. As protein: CALGEPSYRSGTDKLIF.

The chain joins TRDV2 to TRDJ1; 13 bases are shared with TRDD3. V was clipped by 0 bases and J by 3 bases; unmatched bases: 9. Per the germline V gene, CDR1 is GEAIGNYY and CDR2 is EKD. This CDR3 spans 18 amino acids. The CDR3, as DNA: TGTGCCTGTGACACCGTCGCTACTGGGGGATACGGCGCCGATAAACTCATCTTT. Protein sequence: CACDTVATGGYGADKLIF.

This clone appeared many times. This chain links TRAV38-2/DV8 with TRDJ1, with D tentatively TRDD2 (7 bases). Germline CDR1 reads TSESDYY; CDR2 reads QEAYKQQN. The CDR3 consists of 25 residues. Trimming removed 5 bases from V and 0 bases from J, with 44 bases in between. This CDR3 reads CAYSKVPTSGMIPSLEQLYTDKLIF. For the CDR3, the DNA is TGTGCTTATAGTAAAGTTCCTACGTCGGGGATGATCCCATCCCTTGAGCAATTGTACACCGATAAACTCATCTTT.

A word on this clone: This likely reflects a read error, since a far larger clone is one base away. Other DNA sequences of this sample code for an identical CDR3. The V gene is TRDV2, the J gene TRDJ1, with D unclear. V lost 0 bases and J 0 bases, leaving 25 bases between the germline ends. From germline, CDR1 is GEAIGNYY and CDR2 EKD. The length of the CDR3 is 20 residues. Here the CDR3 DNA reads TGTGCCTGTGACACCTACGGTTTGTCGGGGTACGGGCCCAACACCGATAAACTCATCTTT. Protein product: CACDTYGLSGYGPNTDKLIF.

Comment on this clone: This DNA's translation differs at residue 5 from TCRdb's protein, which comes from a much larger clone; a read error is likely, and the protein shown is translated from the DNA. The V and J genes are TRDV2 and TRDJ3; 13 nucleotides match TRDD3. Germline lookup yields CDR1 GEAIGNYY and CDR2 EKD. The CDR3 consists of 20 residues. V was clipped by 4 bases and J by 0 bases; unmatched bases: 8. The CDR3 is CACESYWGIRGSWDTRQMFF. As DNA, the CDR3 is TGTGCCTGTGAATCGTACTGGGGGATACGGGGCTCCTGGGACACCCGACAGATGTTTTTC.

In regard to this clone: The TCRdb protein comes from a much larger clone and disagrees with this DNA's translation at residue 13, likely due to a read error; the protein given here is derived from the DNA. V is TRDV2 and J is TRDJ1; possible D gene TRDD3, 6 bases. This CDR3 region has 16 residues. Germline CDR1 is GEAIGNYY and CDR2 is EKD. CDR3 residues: CACDPVGGAKDDILIF. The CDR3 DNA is TGTGCCTGTGATCCTGTTGGGGGGGCCAAGGACGATATACTCATCTTT.

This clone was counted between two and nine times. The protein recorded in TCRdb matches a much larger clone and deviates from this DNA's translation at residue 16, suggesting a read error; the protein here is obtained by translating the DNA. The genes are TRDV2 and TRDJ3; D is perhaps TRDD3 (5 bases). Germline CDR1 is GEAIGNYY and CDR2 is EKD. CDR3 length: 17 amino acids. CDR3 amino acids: CACDTSPPSWDTRQMIF. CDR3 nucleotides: TGTGCCTGTGACACATCGCCCCCCTCCTGGGACACCCGACAGATGATTTTC.

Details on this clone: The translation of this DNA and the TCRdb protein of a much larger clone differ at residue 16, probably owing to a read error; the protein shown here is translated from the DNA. The CDR3 loop reads CACDTVGGYAGTDKLFF. Written as DNA, the CDR3 is TGTGCCTGTGACACCGTTGGGGGATACGCTGGGACCGATAAACTCTTCTTT. This chain uses TRDV2 with TRDJ1, with 11 bases lining up with TRDD3. The J call may be in error: the DNA end matches TRDJ2 better. CDR3 size: 17 residues. The germline V gene has CDR1 GEAIGNYY and CDR2 EKD.

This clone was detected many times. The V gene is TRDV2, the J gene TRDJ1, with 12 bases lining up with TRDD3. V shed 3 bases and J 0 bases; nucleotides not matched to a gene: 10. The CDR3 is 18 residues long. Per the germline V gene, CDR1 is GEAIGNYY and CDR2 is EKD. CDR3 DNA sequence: TGTGCCTGTGACGGTCTACTGGGGGATACAGGGTACACCGATAAACTCATCTTT. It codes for CACDGLLGDTGYTDKLIF.

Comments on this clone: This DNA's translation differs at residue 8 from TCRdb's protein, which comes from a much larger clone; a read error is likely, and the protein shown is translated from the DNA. CDR3 in DNA: TGTGCCTGTGACATCGTTGGGGTAGGCCCGTACACCGATAAACTCATCTTT. Amino acids: CACDIVGVGPYTDKLIF. The V call is TRDV2, the J call TRDJ1; the D gene is possibly TRDD3 (5 bases). Trimming took off 2 bases at V and 0 bases at J, with 18 bases between the two ends. Germline CDR1 is GEAIGNYY and CDR2 is EKD. CDR3 length: 17 residues.